This T cell receptor (beta chain) was sequenced during a study of blood T cell repertoires in COVID-19. Study-wide context: Sample material is recorded as cDNA or gDNA derived from T cells, B-cell-depleted T cells, or PBMCs.

Germline V gene lookup returns CDR1 KGHDR and CDR2 SFDVKD. Germline trimming cut 4 bases from V and 1 base from J; bases unmatched to any gene: 4. This CDR3 region has 16 residues. The protocol was immunoSEQ multiplex PCR, while the TCRdb copy is restricted to in-frame clones and leaves out a portion. The sample has some 400,000 clones, 70% to 90% seen once. In Seattle, patients joined the study during active infection and were tracked longitudinally. Specimen: peripheral blood. The chain combines TRBV24-1 with TRBJ2-2, with 8 bases that match TRBD1. The sequence was collected from a woman in her thirties with COVID-19, enrolled during active disease. CDR3 coding DNA: TGTGCCACCAGTGACGGCGGGACAGGGAACACCGGGGAGCTGTTTTTT. Translation gives CATSDGGTGNTGELFF.